This T cell receptor beta chain was obtained from a study of cytotoxic CD8 clonotypes in ibrutinib-treated CLL. Study overall: In all, about 11 patients were relapsed/refractory, some 16 were treatment-naive and 17 to 18 were IGHV unmutated. Study findings and constraints: Few clonotypes were public, and these shrank or held steady under treatment.

Method: immunoSEQ multiplex PCR; TCRdb's copy keeps in-frame clones and lacks some. Among about 120,000 clones listed, 50% to 65% were seen once. For this clone: Its antigen is undetermined.

The sequenced sample was PBMCs, obtained after 24 months of ibrutinib treatment. The clonotype comes from a human donor with chronic lymphocytic leukemia.

CDR3 sequence: CSVDSIGGVEAFF. In nucleotides, the CDR3 is TGCAGCGTTGACAGTATAGGGGGTGTTGAAGCTTTCTTT. The J gene is TRBJ1-1, the V gene TRBV29-1, with D possibly being TRBD1 (6 bases). Germline-derived CDR1 and CDR2 are SQVTM and ANQGSEA. Trimming shortened V by 3 bases and J by 7 bases, and 15 bases separated the two germline ends. This CDR3 contains 13 residues.